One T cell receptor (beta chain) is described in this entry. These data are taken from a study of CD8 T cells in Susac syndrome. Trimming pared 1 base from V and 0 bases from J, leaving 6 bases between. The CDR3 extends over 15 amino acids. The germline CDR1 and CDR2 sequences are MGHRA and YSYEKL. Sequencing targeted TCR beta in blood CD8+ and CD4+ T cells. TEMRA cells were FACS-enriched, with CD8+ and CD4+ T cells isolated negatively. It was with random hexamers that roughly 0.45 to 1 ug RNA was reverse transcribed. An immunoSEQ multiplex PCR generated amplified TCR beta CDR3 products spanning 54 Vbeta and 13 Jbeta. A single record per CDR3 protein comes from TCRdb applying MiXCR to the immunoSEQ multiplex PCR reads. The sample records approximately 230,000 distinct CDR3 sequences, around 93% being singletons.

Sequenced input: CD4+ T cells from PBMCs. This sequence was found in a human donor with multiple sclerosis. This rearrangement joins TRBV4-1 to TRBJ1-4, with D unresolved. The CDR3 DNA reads TGCGCCAGCAGCCAAGCAGGACCAACTAATGAAAAACTGTTTTTT. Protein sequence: CASSQAGPTNEKLFF.